This entry describes one T cell receptor beta chain. Antigen specificity is unknown. The CDR3 has 11 amino acids. Trimming cost V 5 bases and J 10 bases, with 10 bases left between them. The germline V gene has CDR1 SGHDT and CDR2 YYEEEE. The data stem from a study of blood T cells in healthy people across ages. The study, taken as a whole, reports: In older individuals, TCR beta diversity per million T cells was lower, falling roughly linearly with age. Donor CMV infection status was unknown, possibly confounding age-related changes in expanded clonotypes.

A second about 7 to 11 cycle PCR used barcoded and J-beta primers. Tags on each cDNA molecule came from a template-switch adaptor with 12 random nucleotides. TCRdb fed the 5' RACE reads into MiXCR, producing one record per CDR3 protein. The sample contains 700,000 to 850,000 distinct CDR3 sequences, approximately 53% of which appear only once. The sequence was collected from a man at least 80 years old in good health. Sequenced: blood. The V call is TRBV5-6, the J call TRBJ2-1, with D perhaps matching TRBD2 (5 bases). In nucleotides, the CDR3 is TGTGCCAGCAGGGTGACGGGGGAGCAGTTCTTC. Its protein is CASRVTGEQFF.